This T cell receptor beta chain appears in the sequencing data of a study of CD8 T cells in Susac syndrome. An input of roughly 0.5 to 1 ug of RNA was subjected to reverse transcription using random hexamers. Across 54 Vbeta and 13 Jbeta, TCR beta CDR3 was amplified with immunoSEQ multiplex PCR. Using its own MiXCR run on the immunoSEQ multiplex PCR reads, TCRdb lists one record per CDR3 protein. The data show around 150,000 distinct CDR3 sequences, with around 94% seen just once and roughly 0.14% held by the top ten. J was trimmed by 1 base and V by 0 bases; bases with no gene match: 0. CDR3 length equals 16 residues. Germline V gene lookup returns CDR1 KGHSH and CDR2 LQKENI. In blood CD8+ and CD4+ T cells, TCR beta underwent sequencing. Healthy donors constituted the control group, matched for age and sex. Negative isolation was used for CD8+ and CD4+ T cells, and FACS enrichment was applied to TEMRA cells.

The rearrangement links TRBV18 to TRBJ2-2; 9 bases line up with TRBD1. This TCR came from a human donor in good health. Sequenced input: CD4+ T cells from PBMCs. Here the CDR3 DNA reads TGTGCCAGCTCACCACCGGGACAGGGGAACACCGGGGAGCTGTTTTTT. Translated: CASSPPGQGNTGELFF.